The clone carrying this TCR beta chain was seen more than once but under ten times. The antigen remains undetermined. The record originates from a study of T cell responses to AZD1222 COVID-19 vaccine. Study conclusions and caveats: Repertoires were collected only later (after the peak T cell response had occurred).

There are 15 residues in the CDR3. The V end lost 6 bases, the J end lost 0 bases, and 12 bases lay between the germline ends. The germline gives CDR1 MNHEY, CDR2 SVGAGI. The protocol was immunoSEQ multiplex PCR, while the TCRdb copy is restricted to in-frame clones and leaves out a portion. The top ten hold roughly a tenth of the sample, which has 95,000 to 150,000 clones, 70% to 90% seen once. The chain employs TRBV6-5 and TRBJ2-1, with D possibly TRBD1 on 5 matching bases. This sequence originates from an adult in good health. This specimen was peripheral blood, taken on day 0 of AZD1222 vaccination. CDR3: CASSQGKSSYNEQFF. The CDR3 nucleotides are TGTGCCAGCAGCCAGGGAAAAAGCTCCTACAATGAGCAGTTCTTC.